This T cell receptor (beta chain) was sequenced for a study of cytomegalovirus exposure and HLA in healthy donors. Looking at the study overall: The roughly 120 validation repertoires matched the 600 to 700 first-cohort repertoires in platform, a later analysis reported. Study-wide results and caveats: It was confirmed in vitro that three of the CMV-associated chains were specific for CMV antigens.

Note on this clone: Its antigen remains unidentified.

J lost 0 bases, V lost 4 bases, and 9 bases had no gene match. The CDR3 length is 17 residues. The germline V gene encodes CDR1 MGHRA and CDR2 YSYEKL. The repertoire was sequenced with immunoSEQ multiplex PCR; TCRdb's copy has only in-frame clones and lacks some. The sample has 130,000 to 150,000 clones, about four fifths seen once; the top ten hold approximately 1.5%. The sequenced material came from PBMCs. This receptor was taken from a woman in her twenties or thirties in good health and CMV-seronegative. The rearrangement uses TRBV4-1 and TRBJ1-3; 7 bases align to TRBD1. CDR3 in amino acids: CASSPRDRPSSGNTIYF. The CDR3 nucleotides are TGCGCCAGCAGCCCGCGGGACAGACCGAGCTCTGGAAACACCATATATTTT.